These 27 T cell receptor beta chains came from one sample sequenced in a study of monozygotic twins with inflammatory bowel disease. From its re-call of the 5' RACE reads, TCRdb lists each CDR3 protein once, without DNA. The listing records around 190,000 distinct CDR3 sequences. Material: blood. These TCRs come from a human donor with ulcerative colitis or Crohn's disease, or a healthy co-twin of an affected twin (not recorded which).

The V call is TRBV3-1, the J call TRBJ2-1; TCRdb selects TRBD1, and the lack of DNA leaves this call unchecked. The CDR3 length is 15 residues. Germline lookup yields CDR1 LGHDT and CDR2 YNNKEL (reference sequence). CDR3 protein: CASSQDRVSYNEQFF.

The chain joins TRBV20-1 to TRBJ2-7; the TCRdb D gene call, TRBD1, has no DNA to confirm it. The CDR3 is 14 residues long. Germline V CDR1 and CDR2: DFQATT, SNEGSKA (reference sequence). The CDR3 reads CSARYPQGVYEQYF.

The CDR3: CASSSKGVNQPQHF. The gene calls are TRBV7-9 and TRBJ1-5; the TCRdb call, TRBD1, lacks DNA for checking. CDR3 length: 14 amino acids. CDR1 is SEHNR and CDR2 is FQNEAQ in the germline V gene (reference sequence).

The J gene is TRBJ1-2, the V gene TRBV7-9; TCRdb outputs TRBD1, but without DNA this stays unchecked. CDR1 is SEHNR and CDR2 is FQNEAQ in the germline V gene (reference sequence). The CDR3 extends over 14 amino acids. CDR3 residues: CASSQAIQGYGYTF.

This chain links TRBV29-1 with TRBJ2-1; TCRdb's D call, TRBD2, is unchecked because there is no DNA. The length of the CDR3 is 13 residues. Germline lookup yields CDR1 SQVTM and CDR2 ANQGSEA. CDR3 loop: CSVHLPWGNEQFF.

This chain connects TRBV5-1 to TRBJ2-5; the TCRdb call, TRBD1, lacks DNA for checking. The CDR3 is made up of 15 amino acids. Germline V CDR1 and CDR2: SGHRS, YFSETQ. The CDR3 here is CASSPLPGQQETQYF.

J is TRBJ2-7 and V is TRBV27; the TCRdb D gene call, TRBD1, has no DNA to confirm it. Per the germline V gene, CDR1 is MNHEY and CDR2 is SMNVEV (reference sequence). The CDR3 extends over 16 amino acids. CDR3 loop: CASSRRPGELGYEQYF.

The V and J genes are TRBV19 and TRBJ2-2; no DNA is available, so the TRBD1 call from TCRdb remains unchecked. The CDR3 is made up of 15 amino acids. The germline CDR1 and CDR2 sequences are LNHDA and SQIVND (reference sequence). CDR3 residues: CASTDRETNTGELFF.

The chain joins TRBV27 to TRBJ1-2; the TCRdb call, TRBD1, lacks DNA for checking. Germline CDR1 reads MNHEY; CDR2 reads SMNVEV (reference sequence). The CDR3 sequence is 13 residues long. The CDR3 here is CASSLRAGYGYTF.

This rearrangement joins TRBV15 to TRBJ1-1; TCRdb outputs TRBD1, but without DNA this stays unchecked. The CDR3 covers 12 residues. CDR1 LNHNV and CDR2 YYDKDF come from the germline V gene (reference sequence). CDR3 in amino acids: CATSRDAGEAFF.

The gene calls are TRBV5-1 and TRBJ1-6. CDR3 length equals 14 residues. The germline gives CDR1 SGHRS, CDR2 YFSETQ. CDR3 in amino acids: CASSAVDINSPLHF. Drawing the rest from reference TRBV5-1 and TRBJ1-6, the complete variable domain is KAGVTQTPRYLIKTRGQQVTLSCSPISGHRSVSWYQQTPGQGLQFLFEYFSETQRNKGNFPGRFSGRQFSNSRSEMNVSTLELGDSALYLCASSAVDINSPLHFGNGTRLTVT.

This chain links TRBV5-1 with TRBJ1-2; absent DNA, TCRdb's TRBD1 call cannot be checked. The CDR3 is 15 amino acids. In germline, CDR1 is SGHRS, CDR2 YFSETQ. CDR3: CASSLDPTGSYGYTF.

The J gene is TRBJ1-5, the V gene TRBV20-1; the TRBD1 assignment by TCRdb is unverifiable without DNA. The length of the CDR3 is 14 residues. CDR1 is DFQATT, CDR2 SNEGSKA, per germline (reference sequence). The CDR3 loop is CSAWTGGSNQPQHF.

The chain is built from TRBV7-3 and TRBJ2-5. This CDR3 contains 13 residues. Germline CDR1 and CDR2: SGHTA and FQGTGA. This chain's CDR3 is CASSHGFQETQYF. The complete variable domain, with remaining parts taken from reference TRBV7-3 and TRBJ2-5, reads GAGVSQTPSNKVTEKGKYVELRCDPISGHTALYWYRQSLGQGPEFLIYFQGTGAADDSGLPNDRFFAVRPEGSVSTLKIQRTERGDSAVYLCASSHGFQETQYFGPGTRLLVL.

This chain links TRBV5-5 with TRBJ2-7; the TCRdb D gene call, TRBD1, has no DNA to confirm it. CDR3 length equals 15 residues. Germline V gene sequence: CDR1 SGHKS, CDR2 YYEKEE (reference sequence). The CDR3 protein is CASSPGATSSYEQYF.

V and J are TRBV7-3 and TRBJ2-5; TCRdb gives TRBD2 as the D gene, but with no DNA this cannot be confirmed. CDR1 and CDR2 (germline): SGHTA, FQGTGA. The CDR3 spans 15 residues. CDR3 protein: CASSLLAGGVETQYF. The complete variable domain, with remaining parts taken from reference TRBV7-3 and TRBJ2-5, reads GAGVSQTPSNKVTEKGKYVELRCDPISGHTALYWYRQSLGQGPEFLIYFQGTGAADDSGLPNDRFFAVRPEGSVSTLKIQRTERGDSAVYLCASSLLAGGVETQYFGPGTRLLVL.

The chain employs TRBV19 and TRBJ1-5. In germline, CDR1 is LNHDA, CDR2 SQIVND (reference sequence). This CDR3 is built from 15 residues. Here the CDR3 reads CASSTSTAIPQPQHF.

The chain recombines TRBV7-7 with TRBJ2-3; TCRdb's D call, TRBD2, is unchecked because there is no DNA. The CDR3 sequence is 14 residues long. Germline CDR1 reads SSHAT; CDR2 reads FNYEAQ (reference sequence). CDR3 region: CASSQGPSSDTQYF.

The V gene is TRBV5-1, the J gene TRBJ2-1; TCRdb proposes TRBD1, but this gene call is untestable without DNA. The CDR3 loop spans 14 amino acids. CDR1 and CDR2 (germline): SGHRS, YFSETQ. The CDR3 is CASSEGQGVDEQFF.

The rearrangement joins TRBV28 to TRBJ1-3; TCRdb's assignment of TRBD1 cannot be checked, as there is no DNA. This CDR3 comprises 14 residues. Germline lookup yields CDR1 MDHEN and CDR2 SYDVKM. The CDR3 loop is CASSRPGAGNTIYF. Variable domain in full (rest from reference TRBV28 and TRBJ1-3): DVKVTQSSRYLVKRTGEKVFLECVQDMDHENMFWYRQDPGLGLRLIYFSYDVKMKEKGDIPEGYSVSREKKERFSLILESASTNQTSMYLCASSRPGAGNTIYFGEGSWLTVV.

The chain couples TRBV12-3 or TRBV12-4 to TRBJ1-3. This CDR3 comprises 12 residues. CDR3 protein: CASSSLQNTIYF.

The J gene is TRBJ2-7, the V gene TRBV18; the TRBD1 assignment by TCRdb is unverifiable without DNA. CDR1 and CDR2 (germline): KGHSH, LQKENI. The CDR3 totals 13 residues. The CDR3 region is CASSGTGYYEQYF.

The V call is TRBV12-3 or TRBV12-4, the J call TRBJ1-1; TCRdb indicates TRBD1, and absent DNA this call remains unverified. This CDR3 is 18 amino acids long. Here the CDR3 reads CASSLARYVQGANTEAFF.

The chain joins TRBV3-1 to TRBJ1-2. This CDR3 contains 17 residues. Germline CDR1 reads LGHDT; CDR2 reads YNNKEL (reference sequence). CDR3: CASSQSGSAVFNYGYTF. The full variable domain, rest sourced from reference TRBV3-1 and TRBJ1-2, is DTAVSQTPKYLVTQMGNDKSIKCEQNLGHDTMYWYKQDSKKFLKIMFSYNNKELIINETVPNRFSPKSPDKAHLNLHINSLELGDSAVYFCASSQSGSAVFNYGYTFGSGTRLTVV.

V gene TRBV6-1 combines with J gene TRBJ1-5; the D call of TRBD1 rests on TCRdb alone, since no DNA is present to check it. This CDR3 spans 16 amino acids. Germline CDR1 MNHNS, CDR2 SASEGT. The CDR3 sequence is CASERDRAYSNQPQHF.

The chain combines TRBV4-1 with TRBJ1-2; TCRdb selects TRBD1, and the lack of DNA leaves this call unchecked. CDR1 is MGHRA and CDR2 is YSYEKL in the germline V gene. This CDR3 comprises 15 residues. CDR3 sequence reads: CASSQGPWGDYGYTF.

The chain combines TRBV5-5 with TRBJ2-4; TCRdb indicates TRBD1, and absent DNA this call remains unverified. The CDR3 runs 13 residues. Germline-derived CDR1 and CDR2 are SGHKS and YYEKEE (reference sequence). The CDR3 region is CASSGTEKNIQYF.